This TCR beta chain was profiled in a study of identical twins. General study findings and limits: Researchers reported excess low generation probability among twin-shared out-of-frame alpha sequences.

This CDR3 comprises 14 residues. V was shortened by 5 bases and J by 0 bases, with 10 bases between the two germline ends. From germline, CDR1 is DFQATT and CDR2 SNEGSKA (reference sequence). TCRdb redid the calling of the 5' RACE reads with MiXCR, one entry per CDR3 protein. The repertoire includes about 240,000 distinct CDR3 sequences, about 10% of them detected once, and less than 12% sits in the top ten. Turning to this clonotype: What it recognizes is unknown.

The TCR originated in a man in his fifties in good health. The sequenced sample consisted of memory T cells sorted from blood. The chain carries TRBV20-1 and TRBJ1-4; D unresolved. DNA of the CDR3: TGCAGTGCTCGCCTGAGTTCAACTAATGAAAAACTGTTTTTT. This encodes CSARLSSTNEKLFF.